This T cell receptor beta chain derives from a study of T cell repertoires in cytomegalovirus infection. Study-level information: Shared public TCR beta signatures pointed to both CMV infection and a matching HLA type.

Notes on this clonotype: Its antigen remains unidentified.

Study findings and constraints: Summed frequency of shared TCR beta families picked out CMV carriers who also had the relevant HLA.

Germline V gives CDR1 SGDLS, CDR2 YYNGEE. The CDR3 covers 15 residues. Trimming removed 0 bases from V and 9 bases from J, with 16 bases in between. TCRdb fed the reads into MiXCR, producing one record per CDR3 protein. The sample holds around 750,000 distinct CDR3 sequences, approximately 30% seen once. Source: cultured CD8+ T cells from PBMCs, taken from culture after CMV antigen stimulation. V and J are TRBV9 and TRBJ2-1; D call uncertain. The receptor's source is a human donor in good health (CMV status not recorded). Some clones in this sample may be carry-over from other donors' samples. CDR3 sequence reads: CASSVGPKERIEQFF. The DNA of the CDR3 is TGTGCCAGCAGCGTAGGGCCGAAGGAGAGGATTGAGCAGTTCTTC.